Listed below are T cell receptor beta chains from one sample, sequenced in a study of beta chain features in type 1 diabetes. Sequencing was performed with immunoSEQ multiplex PCR; in TCRdb, only in-frame clones are kept and a portion is missing. The sample has hundreds of thousands of clones; about 11% are singletons. Sequencing was done on a sample of naive CD4+ T cells from blood. The receptors were sampled from a young man with type 1 diabetes. Both conserved end residues are part of each CDR3. D genes are given only for firm matches. The size of a clone is reported for some rows only, either as once, few or many, or as a class for expanded clones.

j_call v_call clone_size d_call cdr3_aa cdr3_nt
TRBJ2-4 TRBV2 NA NA CASSGTVAKNIQYF TGTGCCAGCAGTGGGACAGTAGCCAAAAACATTCAGTACTTC
TRBJ1-2 TRBV6-5 NA NA CASSLSGATGYTF TGTGCCAGCAGTTTGTCAGGGGCCACTGGCTACACCTTC
TRBJ1-6 TRBV19 few TRBD1 CASTIDRVNNSPLHF TGTGCCAGTACCATAGACAGGGTGAATAATTCACCCCTCCACTTT
TRBJ2-3 TRBV6-6 NA TRBD2 CASSYSGADTQYF TGTGCCAGCAGTTATAGCGGGGCAGATACGCAGTATTTT
TRBJ2-5 TRBV6-6 few TRBD1 CASDRGPYSGETQYF TGTGCCAGCGACAGGGGGCCCTACTCTGGGGAGACCCAGTACTTC
TRBJ2-7 TRBV27 NA NA CASSSGTPYRYEQYF TGTGCCAGCAGCAGCGGGACACCTTATAGGTACGAGCAGTACTTC
TRBJ2-2 TRBV19 NA TRBD2 CASSGSGGRTGELFF TGTGCCAGTAGTGGGAGCGGGGGGAGGACCGGGGAGCTGTTTTTT
TRBJ2-5 TRBV28 few NA CASRGGAQETQYF TGTGCCAGCAGGGGGGGAGCACAAGAGACCCAGTACTTC
TRBJ2-1 TRBV4-2 few TRBD2 CASSQGLTSENYNEQFF TGTGCCAGCAGCCAAGGCCTGACTAGCGAGAACTACAATGAGCAGTTCTTC
TRBJ2-3 TRBV28 NA TRBD2 CASRPTTSGTDTQYF TGTGCCAGCAGGCCTACCACTAGCGGCACAGATACGCAGTATTTT
TRBJ2-1 TRBV5-1 few TRBD1 CASSPGQGNYNEQFF TGCGCCAGCAGCCCGGGACAGGGAAACTACAATGAGCAGTTCTTC
TRBJ1-6 TRBV2 few NA CASSVQRNSPLHF TGTGCCAGCAGTGTCCAGCGTAATTCACCCCTCCACTTT
TRBJ1-6 TRBV30 NA TRBD1 CAWSYQTGGNSPLHF TGTGCCTGGAGTTACCAGACAGGGGGAAATTCACCCCTCCACTTT
TRBJ2-3 TRBV4-3 NA NA CASSQVGGPGTDTQYF TGCGCCAGCAGCCAAGTGGGGGGGCCAGGCACAGATACGCAGTATTTT
TRBJ1-1 TRBV6-1 NA NA CASSERGRNTEAFF TGTGCCAGCAGTGAAAGGGGCCGGAACACTGAAGCTTTCTTT
TRBJ2-2 TRBV18 NA TRBD2 CASSPVASGERELFF TGTGCCAGCTCACCAGTGGCTAGCGGGGAGCGGGAGCTGTTTTTT
TRBJ2-2 TRBV15 NA NA CATSRDQGPGELFF TGTGCCACCAGCAGAGATCAGGGTCCCGGGGAGCTGTTTTTT
TRBJ2-1 TRBV14 NA NA CASSPGRYEQFF TGTGCCAGCAGCCCCGGTCGCTATGAGCAGTTCTTC
TRBJ2-3 TRBV29-1 NA NA CSVESGPDTQYF TGCAGCGTTGAGTCAGGCCCAGATACGCAGTATTTT
TRBJ2-3 TRBV7-9 NA TRBD1 CASSLQGARTDTQYF TGTGCCAGCAGCTTGCAGGGGGCCCGCACAGATACGCAGTATTTT
TRBJ2-4 TRBV2 few NA CASSLGDLPNIQYF TGTGCCAGCAGTCTTGGAGACCTCCCAAACATTCAGTACTTC
TRBJ2-3 TRBV7-3 few NA CASSLTRQGGRADTQYF TGTGCCAGCAGCTTAACGCGGCAGGGGGGACGTGCAGATACGCAGTATTTT
TRBJ2-1 TRBV7-3 NA NA CASSLGSSSYNEQFF TGTGCCAGCAGCTTAGGGAGTAGCTCCTACAATGAGCAGTTCTTC
TRBJ1-1 TRBV11-2 NA NA CASSLLGSQKKMAFF TGTGCCAGCAGCTTACTTGGGAGCCAAAAGAAGATGGCTTTCTTT